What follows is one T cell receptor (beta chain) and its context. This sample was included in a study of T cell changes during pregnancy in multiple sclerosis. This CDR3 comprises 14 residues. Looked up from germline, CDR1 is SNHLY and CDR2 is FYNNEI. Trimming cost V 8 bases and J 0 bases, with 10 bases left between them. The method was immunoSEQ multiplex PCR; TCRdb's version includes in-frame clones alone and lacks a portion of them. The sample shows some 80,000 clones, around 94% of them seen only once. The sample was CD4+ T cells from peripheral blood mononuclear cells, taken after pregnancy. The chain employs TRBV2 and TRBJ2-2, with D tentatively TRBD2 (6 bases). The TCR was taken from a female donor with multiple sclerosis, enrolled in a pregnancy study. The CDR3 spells CASRRESNTGELFF. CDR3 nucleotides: TGTGCCAGCCGGAGGGAGTCGAACACCGGGGAGCTGTTTTTT.